The T cell receptor beta chain under discussion was sequenced for a study of T-cell memory formation after mild COVID-19. Looking at the study overall: Largely donor-specific sequence clusters came from two donors.

TCRdb re-derived calls from the 5' RACE reads in MiXCR, one entry per CDR3 protein. The data hold 140,000 or so distinct CDR3 sequences, with 11% to 15% observed a single time. Germline CDR1 and CDR2: SNHLY and FYNNEI. This CDR3 has 12 residues. V was clipped by 6 bases and J by 0 bases, with 6 bases between them. V and J are TRBV2 and TRBJ2-7; a possible D gene is TRBD1 (5 bases). The sample consisted of PBMCs or a T cell subset sorted from them (not recorded which). This TCR was sampled from an adult woman who had mild COVID-19 (a few samples of this study predate the infection). Cell type and time point are not known. The CDR3 DNA follows: TGTGCCAGCAGGACAGTCTCCTACGAGCAGTACTTC. It yields the protein CASRTVSYEQYF.